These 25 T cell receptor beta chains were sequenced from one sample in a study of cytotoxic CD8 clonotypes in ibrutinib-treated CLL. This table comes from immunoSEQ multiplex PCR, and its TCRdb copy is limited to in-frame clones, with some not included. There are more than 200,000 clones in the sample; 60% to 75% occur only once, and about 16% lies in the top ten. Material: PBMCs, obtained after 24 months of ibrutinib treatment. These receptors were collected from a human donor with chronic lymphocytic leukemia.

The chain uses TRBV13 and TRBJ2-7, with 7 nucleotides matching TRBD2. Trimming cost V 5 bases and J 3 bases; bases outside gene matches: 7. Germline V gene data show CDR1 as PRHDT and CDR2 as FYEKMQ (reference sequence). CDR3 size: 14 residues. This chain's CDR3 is CASSTTGTNYEQYF. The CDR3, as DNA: TGTGCCAGCAGCACGACCGGGACTAACTACGAGCAGTACTTC.

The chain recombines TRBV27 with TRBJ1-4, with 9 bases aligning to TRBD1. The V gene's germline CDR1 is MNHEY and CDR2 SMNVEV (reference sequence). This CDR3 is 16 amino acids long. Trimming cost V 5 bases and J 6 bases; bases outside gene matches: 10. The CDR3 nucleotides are TGTGCCAGCAGTCCCACCCGGGACAGGGCCTATGAAAAACTGTTTTTT. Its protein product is CASSPTRDRAYEKLFF.

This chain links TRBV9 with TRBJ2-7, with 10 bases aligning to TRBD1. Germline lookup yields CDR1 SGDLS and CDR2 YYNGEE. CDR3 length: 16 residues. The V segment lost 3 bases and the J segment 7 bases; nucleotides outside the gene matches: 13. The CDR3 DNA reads TGTGCCAGCAGCGCTGGCTCCGGGACAGGGGTCAGGGAGCAGTACTTC. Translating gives CASSAGSGTGVREQYF. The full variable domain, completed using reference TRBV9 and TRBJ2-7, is DSGVTQTPKHLITATGQRVTLRCSPRSGDLSVYWYQQSLDQGLQFLIQYYNGEERAKGNILERFSAQQFPDLHSELNLSSLELGDSALYFCASSAGSGTGVREQYFGPGTRLTVT.

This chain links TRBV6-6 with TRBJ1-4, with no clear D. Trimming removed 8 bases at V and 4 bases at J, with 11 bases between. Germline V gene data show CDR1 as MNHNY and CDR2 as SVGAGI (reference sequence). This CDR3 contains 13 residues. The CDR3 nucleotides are TGTGCCAGCTTCAGAGCGATTAATGAAAAACTGTTTTTT. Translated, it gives CASFRAINEKLFF.

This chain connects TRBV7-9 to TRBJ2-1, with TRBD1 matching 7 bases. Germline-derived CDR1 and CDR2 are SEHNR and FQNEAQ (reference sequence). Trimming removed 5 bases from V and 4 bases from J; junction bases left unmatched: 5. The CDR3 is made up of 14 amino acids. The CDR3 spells CASSRQGVYNEQFF. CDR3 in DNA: TGTGCCAGCAGCCGACAGGGCGTATACAATGAGCAGTTCTTC.

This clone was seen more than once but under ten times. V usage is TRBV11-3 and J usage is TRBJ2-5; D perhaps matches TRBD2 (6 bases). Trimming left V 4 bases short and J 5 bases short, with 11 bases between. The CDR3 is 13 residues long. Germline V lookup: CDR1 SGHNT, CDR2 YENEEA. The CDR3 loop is CASSSRESETQYF. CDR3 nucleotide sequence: TGTGCCAGCAGCTCGCGGGAATCGGAGACCCAGTACTTC.

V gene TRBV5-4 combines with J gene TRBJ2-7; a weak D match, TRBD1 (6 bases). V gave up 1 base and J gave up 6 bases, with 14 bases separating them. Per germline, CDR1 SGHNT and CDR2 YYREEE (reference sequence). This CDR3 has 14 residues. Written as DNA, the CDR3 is TGTGCCAGCAGCTTGCCGTCAGGGGCATCCGAGCAGTACTTC. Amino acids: CASSLPSGASEQYF.

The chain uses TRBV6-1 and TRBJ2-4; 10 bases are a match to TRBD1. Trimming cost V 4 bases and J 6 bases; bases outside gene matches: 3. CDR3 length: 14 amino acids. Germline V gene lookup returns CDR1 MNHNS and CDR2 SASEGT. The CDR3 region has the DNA TGTGCCAGCAGTGTCAGGGACAGGGGAAACATTCAGTACTTC. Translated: CASSVRDRGNIQYF.

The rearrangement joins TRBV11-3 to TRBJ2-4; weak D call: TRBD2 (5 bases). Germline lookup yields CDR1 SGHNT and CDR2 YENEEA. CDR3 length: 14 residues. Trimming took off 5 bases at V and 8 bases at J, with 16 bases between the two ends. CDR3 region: CASSPSRRGDIQYF. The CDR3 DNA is TGTGCCAGCAGCCCTAGCAGGAGAGGTGACATTCAGTACTTC.

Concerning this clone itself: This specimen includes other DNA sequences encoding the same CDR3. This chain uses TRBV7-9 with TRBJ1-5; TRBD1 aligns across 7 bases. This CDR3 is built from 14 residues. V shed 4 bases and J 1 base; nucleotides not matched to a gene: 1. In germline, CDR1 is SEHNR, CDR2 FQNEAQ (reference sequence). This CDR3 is CASSSQGSNQPQHF. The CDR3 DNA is TGTGCCAGCAGCTCACAGGGGAGCAATCAGCCCCAGCATTTT.

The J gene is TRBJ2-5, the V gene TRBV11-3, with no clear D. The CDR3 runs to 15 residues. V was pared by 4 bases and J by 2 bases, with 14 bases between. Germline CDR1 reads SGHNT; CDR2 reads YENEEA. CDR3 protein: CASSSPDGNQETQYF. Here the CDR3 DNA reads TGTGCCAGCAGCTCCCCGGATGGGAATCAAGAGACCCAGTACTTC. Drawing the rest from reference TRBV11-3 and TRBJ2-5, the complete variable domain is EAGVVQSPRYKIIEKKQPVAFWCNPISGHNTLYWYLQNLGQGPELLIRYENEEAVDDSQLPKDRFSAERLKGVDSTLKIQPAELGDSAVYLCASSSPDGNQETQYFGPGTRLLVL.

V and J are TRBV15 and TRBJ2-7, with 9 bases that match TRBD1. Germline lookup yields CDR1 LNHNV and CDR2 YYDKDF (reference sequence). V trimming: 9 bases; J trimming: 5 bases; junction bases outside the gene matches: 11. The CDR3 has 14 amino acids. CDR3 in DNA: TGTGCCACAGGCCGATCGGGACAGGGTGACGAGCAGTACTTC. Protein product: CATGRSGQGDEQYF.

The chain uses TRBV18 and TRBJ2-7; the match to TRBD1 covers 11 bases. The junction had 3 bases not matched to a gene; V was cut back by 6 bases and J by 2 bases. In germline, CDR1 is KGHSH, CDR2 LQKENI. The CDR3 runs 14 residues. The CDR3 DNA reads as TGTGCCAGCTCCTCGGGACAGGGGGCCTACGAGCAGTACTTC. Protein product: CASSSGQGAYEQYF.

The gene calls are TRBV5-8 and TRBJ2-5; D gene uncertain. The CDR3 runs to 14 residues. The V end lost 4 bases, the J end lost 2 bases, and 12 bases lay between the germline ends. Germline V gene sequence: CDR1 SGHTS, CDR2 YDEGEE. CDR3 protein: CASSLMDAQETQYF. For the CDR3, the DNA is TGTGCCAGCAGCCTCATGGACGCTCAAGAGACCCAGTACTTC.

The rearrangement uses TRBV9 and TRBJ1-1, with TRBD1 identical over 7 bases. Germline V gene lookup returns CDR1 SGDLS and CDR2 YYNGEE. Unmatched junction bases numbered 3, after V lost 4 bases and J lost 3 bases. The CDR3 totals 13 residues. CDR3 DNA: TGTGCCAGCAGCACCCAGGGGGACACTGAAGCTTTCTTT. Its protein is CASSTQGDTEAFF.

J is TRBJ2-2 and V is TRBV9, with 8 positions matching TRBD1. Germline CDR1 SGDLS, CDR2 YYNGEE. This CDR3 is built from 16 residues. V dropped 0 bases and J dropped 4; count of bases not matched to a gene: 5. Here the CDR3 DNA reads TGTGCCAGCAGCGTAGATCAGGGGGCGATCACCGGGGAGCTGTTTTTT. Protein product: CASSVDQGAITGELFF.

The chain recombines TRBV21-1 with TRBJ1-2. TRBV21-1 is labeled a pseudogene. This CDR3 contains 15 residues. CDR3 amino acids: CASSNLWRYPYGYTF. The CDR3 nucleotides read TGTGCCAGCAGCAACCTATGGAGGTACCCCTATGGCTACACCTTC.

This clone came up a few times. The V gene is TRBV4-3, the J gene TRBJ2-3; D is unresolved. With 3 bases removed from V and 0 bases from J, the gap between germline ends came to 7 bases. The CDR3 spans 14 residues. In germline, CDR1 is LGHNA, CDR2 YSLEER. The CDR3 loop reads CASSQGKSTDTQYF. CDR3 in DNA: TGCGCCAGCAGCCAGGGAAAGAGCACAGATACGCAGTATTTT.

The CDR3 nucleotides are TGTGCCAGCAGCTCCACAGGGAACCACGAGCAGTACTTC. It encodes CASSSTGNHEQYF. The chain joins TRBV11-3 to TRBJ2-7, with D possibly being TRBD1 (6 bases). This CDR3 has 13 residues. In germline, CDR1 is SGHNT, CDR2 YENEEA. Trimming left V 4 bases short and J 5 bases short, with 12 bases between.

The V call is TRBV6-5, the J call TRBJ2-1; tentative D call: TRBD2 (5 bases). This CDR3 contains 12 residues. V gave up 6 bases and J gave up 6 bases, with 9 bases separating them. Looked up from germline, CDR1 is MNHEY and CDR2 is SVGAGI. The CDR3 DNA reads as TGTGCCAGCAGGGTTCGGGGCAATGAGCAGTTCTTC. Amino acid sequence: CASRVRGNEQFF.

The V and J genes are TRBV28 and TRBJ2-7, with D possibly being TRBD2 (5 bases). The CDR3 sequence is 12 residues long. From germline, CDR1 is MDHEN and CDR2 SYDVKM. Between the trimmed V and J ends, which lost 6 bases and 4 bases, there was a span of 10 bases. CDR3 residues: CASSTSGYEQYF. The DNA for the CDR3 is TGTGCCAGCAGCACATCGGGGTACGAGCAGTACTTC.

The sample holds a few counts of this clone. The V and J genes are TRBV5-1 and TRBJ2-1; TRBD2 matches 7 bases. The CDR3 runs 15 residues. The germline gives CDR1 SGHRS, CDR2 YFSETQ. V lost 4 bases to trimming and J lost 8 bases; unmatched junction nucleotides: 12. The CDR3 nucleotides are TGCGCCAGCAGCCAAGGGGACTATCCCGGGGATGAGCAGTTCTTC. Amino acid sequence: CASSQGDYPGDEQFF.

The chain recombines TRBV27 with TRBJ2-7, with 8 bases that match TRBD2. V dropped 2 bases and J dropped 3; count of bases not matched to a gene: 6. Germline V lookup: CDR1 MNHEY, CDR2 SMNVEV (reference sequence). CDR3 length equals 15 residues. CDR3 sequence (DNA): TGTGCCAGCAGTTTAGAGGGCGGGAGGAACTACGAGCAGTACTTC. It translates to CASSLEGGRNYEQYF.

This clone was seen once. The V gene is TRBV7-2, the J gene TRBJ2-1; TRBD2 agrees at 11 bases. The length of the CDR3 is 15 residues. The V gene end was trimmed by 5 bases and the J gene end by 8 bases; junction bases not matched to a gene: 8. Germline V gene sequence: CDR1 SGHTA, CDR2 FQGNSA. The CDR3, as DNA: TGTGCCAGCAGCCTACTAGCGGGAGATATCCATGAGCAGTTCTTC. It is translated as CASSLLAGDIHEQFF.

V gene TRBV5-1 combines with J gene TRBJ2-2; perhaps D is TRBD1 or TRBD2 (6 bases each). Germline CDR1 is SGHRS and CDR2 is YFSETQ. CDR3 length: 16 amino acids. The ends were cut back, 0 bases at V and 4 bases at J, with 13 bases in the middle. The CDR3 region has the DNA TGCGCCAGCAGCTTGGAGGTACAGGGAGGCACCGGGGAGCTGTTTTTT. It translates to CASSLEVQGGTGELFF.